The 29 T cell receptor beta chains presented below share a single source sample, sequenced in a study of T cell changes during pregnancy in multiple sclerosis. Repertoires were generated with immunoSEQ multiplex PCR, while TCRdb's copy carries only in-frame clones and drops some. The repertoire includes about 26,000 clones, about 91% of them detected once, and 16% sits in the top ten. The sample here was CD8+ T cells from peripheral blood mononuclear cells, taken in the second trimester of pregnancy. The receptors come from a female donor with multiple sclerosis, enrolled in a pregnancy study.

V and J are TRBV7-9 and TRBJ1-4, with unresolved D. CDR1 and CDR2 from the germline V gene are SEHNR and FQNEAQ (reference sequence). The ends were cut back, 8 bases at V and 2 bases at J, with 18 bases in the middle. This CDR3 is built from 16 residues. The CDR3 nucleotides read TGTGCCAGCCTGCCCGTGATGGTCCGGACTAATGAAAAACTGTTTTTT. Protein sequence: CASLPVMVRTNEKLFF.

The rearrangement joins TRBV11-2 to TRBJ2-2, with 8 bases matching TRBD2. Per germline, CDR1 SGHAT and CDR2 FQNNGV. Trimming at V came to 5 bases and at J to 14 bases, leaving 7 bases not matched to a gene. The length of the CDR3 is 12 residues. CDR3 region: CASSREGPRLFF. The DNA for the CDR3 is TGTGCCAGCAGCCGGGAGGGACCCCGCCTGTTTTTT.

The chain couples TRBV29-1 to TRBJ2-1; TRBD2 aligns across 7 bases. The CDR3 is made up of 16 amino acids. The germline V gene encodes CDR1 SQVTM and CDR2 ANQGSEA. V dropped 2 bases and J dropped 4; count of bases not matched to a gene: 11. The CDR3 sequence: CSVEKGTTRPYNEQFF. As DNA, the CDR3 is TGCAGCGTTGAAAAAGGGACTACCAGACCATACAATGAGCAGTTCTTC.

The CDR3 reads CASSLTGPRGEGLPGELFF. DNA of the CDR3: TGTGCCAGCAGCTTAACCGGCCCCAGGGGTGAAGGATTACCCGGGGAGCTGTTTTTT. The chain links TRBV7-3 to TRBJ2-2, with D perhaps matching TRBD1 (6 bases). Trimming took off 0 bases at V and 6 bases at J, with 23 bases between the two ends. The germline CDR1 and CDR2 sequences are SGHTA and FQGTGA. The CDR3 runs to 19 residues.

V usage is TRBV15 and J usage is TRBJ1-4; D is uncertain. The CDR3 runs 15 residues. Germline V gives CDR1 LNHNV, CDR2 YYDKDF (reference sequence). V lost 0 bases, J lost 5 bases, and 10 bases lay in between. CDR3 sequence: CATSRDLSGNEKLFF. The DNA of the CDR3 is TGTGCCACCAGCAGAGATCTCTCCGGGAATGAAAAACTGTTTTTT.

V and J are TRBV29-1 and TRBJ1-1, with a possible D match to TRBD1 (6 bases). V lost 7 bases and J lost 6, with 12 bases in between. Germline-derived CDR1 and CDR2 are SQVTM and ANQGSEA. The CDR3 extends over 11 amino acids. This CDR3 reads CSAGTSPEAFF. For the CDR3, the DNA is TGCAGCGCCGGGACAAGCCCTGAAGCTTTCTTT.

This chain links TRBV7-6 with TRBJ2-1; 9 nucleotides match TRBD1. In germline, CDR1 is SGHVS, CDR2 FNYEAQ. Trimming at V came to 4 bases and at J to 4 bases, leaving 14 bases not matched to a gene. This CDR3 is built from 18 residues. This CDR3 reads CASSSGQGIFSRYNEQFF. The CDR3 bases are TGTGCCAGCAGCTCGGGACAGGGTATTTTTTCGAGGTACAATGAGCAGTTCTTC.

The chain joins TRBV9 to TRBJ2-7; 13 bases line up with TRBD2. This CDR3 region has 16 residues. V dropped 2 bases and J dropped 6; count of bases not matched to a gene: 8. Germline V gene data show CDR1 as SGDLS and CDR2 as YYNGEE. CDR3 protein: CASSVQSGLAGVEQYF. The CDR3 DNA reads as TGTGCCAGCAGCGTCCAGAGTGGACTAGCGGGAGTCGAGCAGTACTTC.

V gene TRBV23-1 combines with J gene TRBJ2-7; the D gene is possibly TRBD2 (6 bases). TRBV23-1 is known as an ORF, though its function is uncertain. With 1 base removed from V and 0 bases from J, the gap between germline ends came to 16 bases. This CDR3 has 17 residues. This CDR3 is CASSQLRRDPSSYEQYF. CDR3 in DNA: TGCGCCAGCAGTCAATTGAGGCGGGATCCGAGCTCCTACGAGCAGTACTTC.

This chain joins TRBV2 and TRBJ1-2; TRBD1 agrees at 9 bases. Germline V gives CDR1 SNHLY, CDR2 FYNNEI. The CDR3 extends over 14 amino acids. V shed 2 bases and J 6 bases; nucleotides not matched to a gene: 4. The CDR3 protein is CASSEWDRVHGYTF. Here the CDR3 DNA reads TGTGCCAGCAGTGAATGGGACAGGGTACATGGCTACACCTTC.

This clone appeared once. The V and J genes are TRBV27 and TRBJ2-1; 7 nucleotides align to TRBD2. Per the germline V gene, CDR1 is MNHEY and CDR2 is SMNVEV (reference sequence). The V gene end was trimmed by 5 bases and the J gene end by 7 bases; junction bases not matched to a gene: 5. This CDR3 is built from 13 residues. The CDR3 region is CASSRTSWNEQFF. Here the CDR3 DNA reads TGTGCCAGCAGTCGGACTAGTTGGAATGAGCAGTTCTTC.

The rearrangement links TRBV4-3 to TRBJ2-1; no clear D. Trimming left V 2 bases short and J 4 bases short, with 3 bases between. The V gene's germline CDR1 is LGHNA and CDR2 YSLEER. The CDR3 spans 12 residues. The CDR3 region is CASSQSYNEQFF. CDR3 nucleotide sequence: TGCGCCAGCAGCCAATCATACAATGAGCAGTTCTTC.

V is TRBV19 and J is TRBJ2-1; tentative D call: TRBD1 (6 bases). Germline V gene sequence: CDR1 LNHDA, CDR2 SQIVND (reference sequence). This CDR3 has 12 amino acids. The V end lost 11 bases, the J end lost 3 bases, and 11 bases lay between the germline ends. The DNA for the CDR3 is TGTGCCGTATCGGACAGCTACAATGAGCAGTTCTTC. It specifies CAVSDSYNEQFF. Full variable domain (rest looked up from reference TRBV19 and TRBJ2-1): DGGITQSPKYLFRKEGQNVTLSCEQNLNHDAMYWYRQDPGQGLRLIYYSQIVNDFQKGDIAEGYSVSREKKESFPLTVTSAQKNPTAFYLCAVSDSYNEQFFGPGTRLTVL.

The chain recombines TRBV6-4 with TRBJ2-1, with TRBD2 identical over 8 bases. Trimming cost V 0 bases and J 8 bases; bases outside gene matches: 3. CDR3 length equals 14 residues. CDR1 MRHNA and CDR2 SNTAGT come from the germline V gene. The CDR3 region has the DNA TGTGCCAGCAGTGACTCAAGCGGGAGCGATGAGCAGTTCTTC. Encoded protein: CASSDSSGSDEQFF.

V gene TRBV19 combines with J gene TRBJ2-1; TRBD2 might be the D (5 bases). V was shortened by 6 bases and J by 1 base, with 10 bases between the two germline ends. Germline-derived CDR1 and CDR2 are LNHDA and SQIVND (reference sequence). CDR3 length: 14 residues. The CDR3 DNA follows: TGTGCCAGTAGGATGAGGGCATCCTACAATGAGCAGTTCTTC. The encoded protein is CASRMRASYNEQFF. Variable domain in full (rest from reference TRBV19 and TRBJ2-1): DGGITQSPKYLFRKEGQNVTLSCEQNLNHDAMYWYRQDPGQGLRLIYYSQIVNDFQKGDIAEGYSVSREKKESFPLTVTSAQKNPTAFYLCASRMRASYNEQFFGPGTRLTVL.

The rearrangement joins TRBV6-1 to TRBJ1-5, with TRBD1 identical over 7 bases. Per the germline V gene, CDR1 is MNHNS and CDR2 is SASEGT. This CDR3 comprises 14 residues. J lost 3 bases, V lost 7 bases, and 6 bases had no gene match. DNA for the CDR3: TGTGCCAGCACCCCGGGACAGCTCAATCAGCCCCAGCATTTT. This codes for CASTPGQLNQPQHF.

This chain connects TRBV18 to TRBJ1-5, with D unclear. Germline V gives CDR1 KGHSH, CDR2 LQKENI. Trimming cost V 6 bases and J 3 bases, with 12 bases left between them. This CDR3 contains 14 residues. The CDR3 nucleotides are TGTGCCAGCTCCCCCGGCAGGAACAATCAGCCCCAGCATTTT. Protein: CASSPGRNNQPQHF.

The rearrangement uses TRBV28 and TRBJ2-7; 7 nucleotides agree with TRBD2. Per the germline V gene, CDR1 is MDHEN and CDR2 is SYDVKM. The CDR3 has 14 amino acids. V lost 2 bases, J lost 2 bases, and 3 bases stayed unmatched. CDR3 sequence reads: CASSLAGVTYEQYF. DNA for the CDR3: TGTGCCAGCAGTTTAGCGGGAGTAACCTACGAGCAGTACTTC.

The CDR3 DNA follows: TGTGCCAGCAGTTCCTACTACCGGACTAGCGGGAGTCAGAGGGTTCCCTACGAGCAGTACTTC. Its protein is CASSSYYRTSGSQRVPYEQYF. The rearrangement links TRBV27 to TRBJ2-7; 13 bases map to TRBD2. The CDR3 is 21 amino acids. CDR1 MNHEY and CDR2 SMNVEV come from the germline V gene (reference sequence). V was pared by 4 bases and J by 2 bases, with 20 bases of the junction left unmatched.

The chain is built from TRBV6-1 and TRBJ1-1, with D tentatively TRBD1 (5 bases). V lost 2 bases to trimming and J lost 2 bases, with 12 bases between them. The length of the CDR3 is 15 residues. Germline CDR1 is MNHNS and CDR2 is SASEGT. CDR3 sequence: CASSEWLGDNTEAFF. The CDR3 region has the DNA TGTGCCAGCAGTGAATGGCTAGGGGATAACACTGAAGCTTTCTTT.

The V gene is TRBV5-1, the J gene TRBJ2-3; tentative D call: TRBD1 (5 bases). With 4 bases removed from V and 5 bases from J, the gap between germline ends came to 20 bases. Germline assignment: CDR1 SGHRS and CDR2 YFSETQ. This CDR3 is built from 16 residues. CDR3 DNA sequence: TGCGCCAGCAGCCCGTGGACCTCCATGGGGCAAGATACGCAGTATTTT. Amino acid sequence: CASSPWTSMGQDTQYF. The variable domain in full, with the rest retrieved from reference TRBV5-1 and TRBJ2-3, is KAGVTQTPRYLIKTRGQQVTLSCSPISGHRSVSWYQQTPGQGLQFLFEYFSETQRNKGNFPGRFSGRQFSNSRSEMNVSTLELGDSALYLCASSPWTSMGQDTQYFGPGTRLTVL.

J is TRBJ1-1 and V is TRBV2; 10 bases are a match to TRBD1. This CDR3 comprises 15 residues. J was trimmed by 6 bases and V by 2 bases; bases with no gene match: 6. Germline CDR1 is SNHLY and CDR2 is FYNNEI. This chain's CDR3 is CASSESGQGYPEAFF. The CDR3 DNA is TGTGCCAGCAGTGAATCGGGACAGGGGTATCCTGAAGCTTTCTTT.

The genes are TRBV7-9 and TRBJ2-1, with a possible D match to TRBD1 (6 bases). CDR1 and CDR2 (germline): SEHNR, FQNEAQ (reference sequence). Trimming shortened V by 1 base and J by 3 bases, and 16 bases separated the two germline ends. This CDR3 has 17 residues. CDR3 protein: CASSLGPTGENYNEQFF. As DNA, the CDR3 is TGTGCCAGCAGCTTAGGGCCGACAGGCGAAAACTACAATGAGCAGTTCTTC.

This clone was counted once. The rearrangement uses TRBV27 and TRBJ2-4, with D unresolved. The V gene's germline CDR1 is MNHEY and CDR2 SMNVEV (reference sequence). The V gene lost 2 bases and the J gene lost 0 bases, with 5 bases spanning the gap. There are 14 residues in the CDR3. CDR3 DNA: TGTGCCAGCAGTTTAAGAGGAGCCAAAAACATTCAGTACTTC. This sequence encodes CASSLRGAKNIQYF.

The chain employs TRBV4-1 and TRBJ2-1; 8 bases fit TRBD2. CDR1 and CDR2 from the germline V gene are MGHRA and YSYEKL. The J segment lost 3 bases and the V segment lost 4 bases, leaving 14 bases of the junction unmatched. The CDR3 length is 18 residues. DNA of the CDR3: TGCGCCAGCAGCCTCGTCCCCTCCCCTGCGGGGGGCTACAATGAGCAGTTCTTC. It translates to CASSLVPSPAGGYNEQFF.

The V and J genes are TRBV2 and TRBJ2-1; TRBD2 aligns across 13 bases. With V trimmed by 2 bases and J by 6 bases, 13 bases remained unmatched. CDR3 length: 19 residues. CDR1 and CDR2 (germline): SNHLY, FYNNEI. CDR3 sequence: CASSEWGTGTSGERNEQFF. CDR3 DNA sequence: TGTGCCAGCAGTGAATGGGGTACCGGGACTAGCGGGGAGCGCAATGAGCAGTTCTTC.

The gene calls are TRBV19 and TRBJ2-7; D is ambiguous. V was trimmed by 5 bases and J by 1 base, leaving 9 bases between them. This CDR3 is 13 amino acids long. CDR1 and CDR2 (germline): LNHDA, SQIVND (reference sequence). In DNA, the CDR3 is TGTGCCAGTAGTTCCGGGTTTTCCTACGAGCAGTACTTC. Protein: CASSSGFSYEQYF.

The CDR3: CASSLSLGAYGYTF. The CDR3 DNA reads TGTGCCAGCAGTTTATCCTTGGGAGCCTATGGCTACACCTTC. The V and J genes are TRBV28 and TRBJ1-2; no clear D gene. With 1 base removed from V and 4 bases from J, the gap between germline ends came to 10 bases. CDR1 MDHEN and CDR2 SYDVKM come from the germline V gene. The CDR3 covers 14 residues.

CDR3 nucleotide sequence: TGTGCCAGCAGTGAAGACGGGACAGGGTCCTACGAGCAGTACTTC. Protein: CASSEDGTGSYEQYF. The chain joins TRBV6-1 to TRBJ2-7; 9 positions agree with TRBD1. Germline V gene sequence: CDR1 MNHNS, CDR2 SASEGT. This CDR3 has 15 amino acids. V lost 1 base to trimming and J lost 1 base; unmatched junction nucleotides: 2.